This T cell receptor beta chain comes out of a study of OX40 agonist ivuxolimab in advanced cancers. On the study more broadly: Subjects had a mean age of around 60 years, with a range of about 23 to 85; just over 80% were male.

Using immunoSEQ multiplex PCR, the repertoire was profiled, and TCRdb retains in-frame clones only, with some absent. The table shows about 73,000 clones, with 84% occurring only once. Findings and limits, study-wide: Antigen specificity of clonally expanded peripheral T cells was not established. The 0.1-3.0 mg/kg partial responders had among the lowest clonal expansion.

As for this clone: Its specificity is unknown.

The sequences come from CD4+ or CD8+ T cells sorted from blood, collected in a trial of the OX40 agonist ivuxolimab. This receptor was identified in an adult with an advanced solid tumor such as melanoma, head and neck, liver or kidney cancer.

DNA of the CDR3: TGTGCCAGCAGTCGGGACGGAGCTAACTATGGCTACACCTTC. It encodes CASSRDGANYGYTF. The rearrangement uses TRBV9 and TRBJ1-2; a possible D gene is TRBD1 (5 bases). Deletions cut 5 bases from V and 0 bases from J, with 11 bases between. The germline V gene has CDR1 SGDLS and CDR2 YYNGEE. This CDR3 has 14 amino acids.